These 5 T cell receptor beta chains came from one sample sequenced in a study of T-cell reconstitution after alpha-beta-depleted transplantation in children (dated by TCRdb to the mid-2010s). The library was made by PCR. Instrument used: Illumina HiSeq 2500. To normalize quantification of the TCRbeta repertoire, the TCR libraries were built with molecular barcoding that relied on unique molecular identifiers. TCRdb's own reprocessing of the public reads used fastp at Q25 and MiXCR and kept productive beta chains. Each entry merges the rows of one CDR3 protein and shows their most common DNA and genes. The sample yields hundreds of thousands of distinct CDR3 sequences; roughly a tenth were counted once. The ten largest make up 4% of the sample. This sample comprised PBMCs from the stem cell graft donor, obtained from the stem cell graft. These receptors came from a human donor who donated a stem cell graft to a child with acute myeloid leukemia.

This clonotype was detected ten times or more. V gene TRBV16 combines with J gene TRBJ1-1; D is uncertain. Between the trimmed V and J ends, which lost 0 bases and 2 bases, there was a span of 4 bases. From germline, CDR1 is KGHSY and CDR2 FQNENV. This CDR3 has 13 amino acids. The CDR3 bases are TGTGCCAGCAGCCAATCGCCTAACACTGAAGCTTTCTTT. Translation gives CASSQSPNTEAFF.

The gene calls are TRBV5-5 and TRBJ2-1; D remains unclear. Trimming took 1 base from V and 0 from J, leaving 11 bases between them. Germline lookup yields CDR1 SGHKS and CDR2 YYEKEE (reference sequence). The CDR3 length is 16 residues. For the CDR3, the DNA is TGTGCCAGCAGCTTGTCCGGCGAGAGCTCCTACAATGAGCAGTTCTTC. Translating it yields CASSLSGESSYNEQFF.

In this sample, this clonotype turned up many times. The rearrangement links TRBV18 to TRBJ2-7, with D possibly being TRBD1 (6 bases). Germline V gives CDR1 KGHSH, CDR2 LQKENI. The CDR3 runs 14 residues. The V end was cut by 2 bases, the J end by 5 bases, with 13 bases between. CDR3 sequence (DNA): TGTGCCAGCTCACCAGGGGGCCTTCTCGACGAGCAGTACTTC. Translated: CASSPGGLLDEQYF.

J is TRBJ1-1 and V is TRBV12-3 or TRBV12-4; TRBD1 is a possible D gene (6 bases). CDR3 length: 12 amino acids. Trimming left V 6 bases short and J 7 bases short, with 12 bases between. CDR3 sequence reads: CASSPDRREAFF. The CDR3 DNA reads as TGTGCCAGCAGCCCGGACAGACGTGAAGCTTTCTTT.

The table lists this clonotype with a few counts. The CDR3 coding sequence is TGCGCCAGCAGCTGGAGGACTAGCGGAGAGACCCAGTACTTC. This sequence encodes CASSWRTSGETQYF. The J gene is TRBJ2-5, the V gene TRBV5-1; 10 bases fit TRBD2. This CDR3 region has 14 residues. V gave up 3 bases and J gave up 4 bases; unmatched junction bases: 3. The germline V gene encodes CDR1 SGHRS and CDR2 YFSETQ.